These 16 T cell receptor beta chains share one sample of origin, sequenced in a study of OX40 agonist ivuxolimab in advanced cancers. Library generation was performed with the immunoSEQ multiplex PCR assay. Not all clones reach the TCRdb copy of this immuneACCESS table, which keeps in-frame sequences only. Checked studies attribute under half of the gap to unresolved V genes and leave the rest unexplained. This sample is represented by 52,000 or so clones; about four fifths of them were singletons. Around 0.65% of the sample rests with the top ten. The source was CD4+ or CD8+ T cells sorted from blood, collected in a trial of the OX40 agonist ivuxolimab. These receptors were obtained from an adult with an advanced solid tumor such as melanoma, head and neck, liver or kidney cancer.

The rearrangement uses TRBV11-2 and TRBJ2-3; D possibly corresponds to TRBD2 (6 bases). This CDR3 contains 15 residues. Germline V CDR1 and CDR2: SGHAT, FQNNGV. The ends were cut back, 5 bases at V and 4 bases at J, with 16 bases in the middle. The DNA for the CDR3 is TGTGCCAGCAGCACGCGGGGTTTGAGGGCAGATACGCAGTATTTT. Its protein is CASSTRGLRADTQYF.

The chain carries TRBV10-3 and TRBJ2-7; 10 positions match TRBD1. V was pared by 6 bases and J by 4 bases, with 9 bases of the junction left unmatched. CDR3 length: 15 amino acids. From germline, CDR1 is ENHRY and CDR2 SYGVKD. The CDR3 spells CAIRGGQGIGYEQYF. The DNA for the CDR3 is TGTGCCATCAGAGGGGGACAGGGGATCGGATACGAGCAGTACTTC.

Points on this clone: This CDR3 is also generated by other DNA sequences in the sample. The chain has TRBV5-4 and TRBJ2-5, with a weak D call TRBD2 (6 bases). The CDR3 is 14 residues long. V gave up 2 bases and J gave up 5 bases, with 13 bases separating them. Germline V gene data show CDR1 as SGHNT and CDR2 as YYREEE (reference sequence). This CDR3 reads CASSLAGTGETQYF. CDR3 DNA sequence: TGTGCCAGCAGCTTAGCAGGGACTGGGGAGACCCAGTACTTC.

The rearrangement links TRBV7-9 to TRBJ2-7, with D unclear. The V gene's germline CDR1 is SEHNR and CDR2 FQNEAQ (reference sequence). The CDR3 spans 13 residues. V lost 0 bases to trimming and J lost 4 bases, with 7 bases between them. The CDR3 is CASSLAREYEQYF. Written as DNA, the CDR3 is TGTGCCAGCAGCTTAGCAAGGGAATACGAGCAGTACTTC.

In nucleotides, the CDR3 is TGCGCCAGCAGCCTCTCCGGGACAGACCATGGCTACACCTTC. Protein product: CASSLSGTDHGYTF. The genes are TRBV4-3 and TRBJ1-2; the match to TRBD1 covers 7 bases. V shed 4 bases and J 6 bases; nucleotides not matched to a gene: 8. The CDR3 covers 14 residues. Germline V CDR1 and CDR2: LGHNA, YSLEER.

V usage is TRBV4-3 and J usage is TRBJ2-3; possible D gene TRBD2, 6 bases. Germline values: CDR1 LGHNA, CDR2 YSLEER. Trimming took 0 bases from V and 0 from J, leaving 7 bases between them. CDR3 length equals 15 residues. DNA for the CDR3: TGCGCCAGCAGCCAAGAGGGGACTAGCACAGATACGCAGTATTTT. It yields the protein CASSQEGTSTDTQYF.

Worth noting for this clone: Relative to the germline gene, one junction end is altered; a read error may explain this. The chain recombines TRBV6-5 with TRBJ2-3, with 8 bases that match TRBD2. CDR1 and CDR2 from the germline V gene are MNHEY and SVGAGI. The CDR3 has 11 amino acids. The CDR3 bases are TGTGCCAGCAGCCAAGGGACTAGTATGAATTTT. Its protein is CASSQGTSMNF.

The table lists this clone with a few counts. This rearrangement joins TRBV5-1 to TRBJ2-3, with D unclear. This CDR3 is built from 14 residues. CDR1 is SGHRS and CDR2 is YFSETQ in the germline V gene. Deletions cut 0 bases from V and 0 bases from J, with 5 bases between. DNA of the CDR3: TGCGCCAGCAGCTTGGAACGTAGCACAGATACGCAGTATTTT. It yields the protein CASSLERSTDTQYF.

The rearrangement uses TRBV7-3 and TRBJ2-5, with D possibly TRBD2 on 7 matching bases. This CDR3 has 15 residues. Germline V gives CDR1 SGHTA, CDR2 FQGTGA. Between the trimmed V and J ends, which lost 0 bases and 5 bases, there was a span of 13 bases. As DNA, the CDR3 is TGTGCCAGCAGCTTAACGGCGGGGGCGGGTGAGACCCAGTACTTC. As protein: CASSLTAGAGETQYF.

V usage is TRBV5-1 and J usage is TRBJ2-1, with D perhaps matching TRBD2 (6 bases). The CDR3 has 14 residues. The germline V gene has CDR1 SGHRS and CDR2 YFSETQ. Trimming removed 4 bases from V and 4 bases from J, with 12 bases in between. CDR3 loop: CASSAPGLYNEQFF. CDR3 in DNA: TGCGCCAGCAGCGCACCGGGACTGTACAATGAGCAGTTCTTC.

The CDR3 is CASSLTSGVETQYF. As DNA, the CDR3 is TGTGCCAGCAGCCTGACTAGCGGGGTTGAGACCCAGTACTTC. The rearrangement uses TRBV7-9 and TRBJ2-5, with 11 bases that match TRBD2. This CDR3 spans 14 amino acids. The germline CDR1 and CDR2 sequences are SEHNR and FQNEAQ (reference sequence). Trimming removed 5 bases from V and 5 bases from J; junction bases left unmatched: 4.

V is TRBV5-1 and J is TRBJ1-1; no reliable D call. Deletions cut 0 bases from V and 5 bases from J, with 5 bases between. The germline V gene has CDR1 SGHRS and CDR2 YFSETQ. CDR3 length: 12 residues. Here the CDR3 DNA reads TGCGCCAGCAGCTTGGGGATGACTGAAGCTTTCTTT. This translates into CASSLGMTEAFF.

The J gene is TRBJ1-2, the V gene TRBV30, with unresolved D. This CDR3 has 14 residues. V lost 1 base and J lost 4, with 13 bases in between. In germline, CDR1 is GTSNPN, CDR2 SVGIG (reference sequence). The CDR3 nucleotides are TGTGCCTGGAGTGGCGGCGTCTCCCCCTATGGCTACACCTTC. As protein: CAWSGGVSPYGYTF. Drawing the rest from reference TRBV30 and TRBJ1-2, the complete variable domain is SQTIHQWPATLVQPVGSPLSLECTVEGTSNPNLYWYRQAAGRGLQLLFYSVGIGQISSEVPQNLSASRPQDRQFILSSKKLLLSDSGFYLCAWSGGVSPYGYTFGSGTRLTVV.

The rearrangement uses TRBV5-4 and TRBJ2-2, with D perhaps TRBD2 (6 bases). The V gene lost 0 bases and the J gene lost 9 bases, with 15 bases spanning the gap. The CDR3 is made up of 15 amino acids. The germline CDR1 and CDR2 sequences are SGHNT and YYREEE (reference sequence). The CDR3 DNA sequence: TGTGCCAGCAGCTTGGTTGAGACTAGAGACCGGGAGCTGTTTTTT. Residues: CASSLVETRDRELFF.

This chain joins TRBV30 and TRBJ2-7; D is unclear. Trimming took off 0 bases at V and 4 bases at J, with 10 bases between the two ends. The CDR3 covers 13 residues. Germline V CDR1 and CDR2: GTSNPN, SVGIG (reference sequence). CDR3 protein: CAWSVGFGYEQYF. DNA of the CDR3: TGTGCCTGGAGTGTAGGATTTGGGTACGAGCAGTACTTC.

The rearrangement joins TRBV7-2 to TRBJ2-1, with TRBD2 matching 10 bases. This CDR3 is 15 amino acids long. Germline CDR1 is SGHTA and CDR2 is FQGNSA. The junction had 9 bases not matched to a gene; V was cut back by 6 bases and J by 7 bases. This CDR3 is CASRPKLAGANEQFF. The CDR3 DNA reads TGTGCCAGCAGGCCCAAGCTAGCGGGGGCTAATGAGCAGTTCTTC.